Reported below is one T cell receptor beta chain. The record originates from a study of blood T cell repertoires in COVID-19. Study context: Acute and convalescent COVID-19 samples came from the United States, Italy and Spain. T cells, B-cell-depleted T cells, or PBMCs provided the cDNA or gDNA that served as material.

This CDR3 spans 16 amino acids. Trimming removed 3 bases from V and 1 base from J; junction bases left unmatched: 5. The germline V gene encodes CDR1 KGHSH and CDR2 LQKENI. Authors' analysis steps: Estimation of nucleated cell counts was performed using reference gene primer amplification. The data were produced by immunoSEQ multiplex PCR, yet TCRdb's version contains in-frame clones alone and is incomplete. The DNA gave D and trimming, while V, J and clone size come from that table. The sample carries about 91,000 clones, about 86% recorded once. The sequenced material came from peripheral blood. The J gene is TRBJ1-1, the V gene TRBV18, with TRBD1 matching 10 bases. The sequence came from a woman in her seventies with acute or convalescent COVID-19. CDR3 region: CASSPTDRGGNTEAFF. CDR3 sequence (DNA): TGTGCCAGCTCACCCACGGACAGGGGGGGGAACACTGAAGCTTTCTTT.